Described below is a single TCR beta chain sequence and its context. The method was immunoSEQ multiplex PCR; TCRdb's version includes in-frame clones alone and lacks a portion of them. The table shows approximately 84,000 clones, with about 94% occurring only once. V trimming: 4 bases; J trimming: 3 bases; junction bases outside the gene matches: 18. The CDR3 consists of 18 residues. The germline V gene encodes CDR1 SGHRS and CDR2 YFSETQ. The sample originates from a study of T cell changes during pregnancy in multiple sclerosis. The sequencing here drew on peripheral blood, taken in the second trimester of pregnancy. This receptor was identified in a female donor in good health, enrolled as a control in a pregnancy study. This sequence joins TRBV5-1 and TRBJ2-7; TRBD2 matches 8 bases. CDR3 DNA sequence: TGCGCCAGCAGCCCTACGGGACTAGTCGAAAGTTCCGGCTACGAGCAGTACTTC. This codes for CASSPTGLVESSGYEQYF. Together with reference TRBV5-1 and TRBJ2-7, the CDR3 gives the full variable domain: KAGVTQTPRYLIKTRGQQVTLSCSPISGHRSVSWYQQTPGQGLQFLFEYFSETQRNKGNFPGRFSGRQFSNSRSEMNVSTLELGDSALYLCASSPTGLVESSGYEQYFGPGTRLTVT.